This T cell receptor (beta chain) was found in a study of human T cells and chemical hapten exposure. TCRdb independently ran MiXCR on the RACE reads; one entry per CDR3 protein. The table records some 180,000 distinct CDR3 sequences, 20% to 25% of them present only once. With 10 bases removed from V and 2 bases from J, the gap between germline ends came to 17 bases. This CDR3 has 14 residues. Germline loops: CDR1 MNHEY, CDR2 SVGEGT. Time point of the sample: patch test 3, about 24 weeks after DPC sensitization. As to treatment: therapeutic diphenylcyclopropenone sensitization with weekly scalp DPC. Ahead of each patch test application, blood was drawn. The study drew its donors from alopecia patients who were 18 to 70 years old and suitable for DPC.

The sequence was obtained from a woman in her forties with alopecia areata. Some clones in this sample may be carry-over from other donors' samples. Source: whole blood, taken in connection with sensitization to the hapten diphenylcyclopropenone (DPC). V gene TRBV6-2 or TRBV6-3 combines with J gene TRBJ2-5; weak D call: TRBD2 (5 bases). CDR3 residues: CATHRGGGQETQYF. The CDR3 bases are TGTGCCACCCACCGCGGAGGCGGTCAAGAGACCCAGTACTTC.